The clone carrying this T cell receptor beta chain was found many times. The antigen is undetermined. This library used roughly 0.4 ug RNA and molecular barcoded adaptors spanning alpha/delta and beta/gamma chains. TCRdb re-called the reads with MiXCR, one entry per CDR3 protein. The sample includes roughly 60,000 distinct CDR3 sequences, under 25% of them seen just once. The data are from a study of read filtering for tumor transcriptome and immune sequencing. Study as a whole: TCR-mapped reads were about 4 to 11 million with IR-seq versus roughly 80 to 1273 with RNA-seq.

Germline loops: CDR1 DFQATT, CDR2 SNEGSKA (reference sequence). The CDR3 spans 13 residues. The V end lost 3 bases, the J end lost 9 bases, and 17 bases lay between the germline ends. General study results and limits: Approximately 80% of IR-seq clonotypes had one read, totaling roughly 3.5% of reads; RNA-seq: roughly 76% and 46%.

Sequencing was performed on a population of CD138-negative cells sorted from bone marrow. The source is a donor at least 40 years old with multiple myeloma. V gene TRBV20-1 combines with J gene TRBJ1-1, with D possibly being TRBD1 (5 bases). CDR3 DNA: TGCAGTGCTAGCGAAAGCCAGGGATGGAAAGCTTTCTTT. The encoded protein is CSASESQGWKAFF.